This TCR beta chain was captured in a study of blood T cell repertoires in COVID-19. Study summary: COVID-19 samples collected from the United States, Italy and Spain covered acute and convalescent phases. T cells, B-cell-depleted T cells, or PBMCs supplied cDNA or gDNA.

J lost 3 bases, V lost 3 bases, and 7 bases had no gene match. Germline CDR1 and CDR2: MNHNS and SASEGT. The CDR3 has 15 residues. Original handling: By means of reference gene primer amplification, nucleated cell counts were estimated. The protocol was immunoSEQ multiplex PCR, while the TCRdb copy is restricted to in-frame clones and leaves out a portion. Clonal size and the V and J genes are those of that table, whereas D and trimming came from the DNA. Here the sample spans about 190,000 clones, roughly nine tenths being singletons. Sequencing was performed on peripheral blood. The sequence came from a man aged 25-45 years with acute or convalescent COVID-19. This rearrangement joins TRBV6-1 to TRBJ2-7; 8 bases are shared with TRBD1. The CDR3 region has the DNA TGTGCCAGCAGTGATTCCGGGACAGGCCTCTACGAGCAGTACTTC. The encoded protein is CASSDSGTGLYEQYF.